This TCR beta chain is from a study of blood T cell repertoires in COVID-19. Across the whole study: Acute and convalescent COVID-19 samples came from the United States, Italy and Spain. The cDNA or gDNA used as material had been derived from T cells, B-cell-depleted T cells, or PBMCs.

Per the authors' pipeline: Amplified reference gene primers provided the basis for estimating nucleated cell counts. Clones were read by immunoSEQ multiplex PCR, and TCRdb kept only the in-frame ones, dropping some. D and trimming were read from the DNA, whereas the V and J calls and clone size are those reported in that table. The sample consists of about 350,000 clones, around nine tenths of them appearing once. Trimming cost V 6 bases and J 3 bases, with 11 bases left between them. Germline CDR1 reads LNHDA; CDR2 reads SQIVND (reference sequence). There are 13 residues in the CDR3. Followed longitudinally, the Seattle patients had been enrolled during active infection.

This TCR came from a woman aged 55-70 years with COVID-19, enrolled during active disease. The specimen was peripheral blood. The V and J genes are TRBV19 and TRBJ1-2; D gene unclear. CDR3 DNA sequence: TGTGCCAGTAGGACTGGTCGTTACTATGGCTACACCTTC. Translating gives CASRTGRYYGYTF. The entire variable domain, with the rest obtained from reference TRBV19 and TRBJ1-2, is as follows: DGGITQSPKYLFRKEGQNVTLSCEQNLNHDAMYWYRQDPGQGLRLIYYSQIVNDFQKGDIAEGYSVSREKKESFPLTVTSAQKNPTAFYLCASRTGRYYGYTFGSGTRLTVV.